This TCR beta chain came from a study of cytomegalovirus exposure and HLA in healthy donors. The CDR3 loop spans 13 amino acids. Germline V gene lookup returns CDR1 SGHTA and CDR2 FQGNSA. V lost 1 base and J 7 bases, leaving 8 bases between the germline ends. The sample holds one count of this clone. The PCR had 60 Vbeta and 13 Jbeta primers. Sequencing was performed with immunoSEQ multiplex PCR; in TCRdb, only in-frame clones are kept and a portion is missing. The table includes fewer than 150,000 clones, around three quarters detected once. The chain couples TRBV7-2 to TRBJ1-5, with D possibly TRBD1 on 5 matching bases. This clonotype originated in a man in his forties or fifties in good health and CMV-seropositive. Material: PBMCs. CDR3: CASSLGRVQPQHF. The CDR3 region has the DNA TGTGCCAGCAGCTTAGGCAGGGTGCAGCCCCAGCATTTT.